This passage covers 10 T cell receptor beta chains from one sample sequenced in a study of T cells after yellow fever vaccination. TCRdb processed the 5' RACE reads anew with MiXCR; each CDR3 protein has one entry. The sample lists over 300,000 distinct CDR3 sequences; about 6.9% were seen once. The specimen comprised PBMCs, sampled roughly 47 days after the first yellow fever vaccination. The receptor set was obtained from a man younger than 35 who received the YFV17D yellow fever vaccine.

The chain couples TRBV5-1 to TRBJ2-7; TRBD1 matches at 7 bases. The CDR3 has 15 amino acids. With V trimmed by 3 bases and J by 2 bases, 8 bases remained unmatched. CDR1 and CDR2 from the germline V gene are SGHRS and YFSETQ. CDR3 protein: CASSSSTTGAYEQYF. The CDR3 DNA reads TGCGCCAGCAGCTCAAGTACTACAGGGGCCTACGAGCAGTACTTC. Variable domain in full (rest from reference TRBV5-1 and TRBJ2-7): KAGVTQTPRYLIKTRGQQVTLSCSPISGHRSVSWYQQTPGQGLQFLFEYFSETQRNKGNFPGRFSGRQFSNSRSEMNVSTLELGDSALYLCASSSSTTGAYEQYFGPGTRLTVT.

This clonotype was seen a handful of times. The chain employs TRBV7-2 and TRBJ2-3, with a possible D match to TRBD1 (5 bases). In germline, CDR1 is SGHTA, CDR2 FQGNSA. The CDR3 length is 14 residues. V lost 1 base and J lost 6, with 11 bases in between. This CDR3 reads CASSLVGALDTQYF. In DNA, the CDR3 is TGTGCCAGCAGCTTAGTAGGGGCCCTGGATACGCAGTATTTT.

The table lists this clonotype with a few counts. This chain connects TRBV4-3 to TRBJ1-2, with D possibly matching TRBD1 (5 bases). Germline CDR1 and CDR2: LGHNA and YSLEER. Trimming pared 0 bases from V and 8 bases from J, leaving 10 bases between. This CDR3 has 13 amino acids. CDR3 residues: CASSQDLGEGYTF. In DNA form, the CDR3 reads TGCGCCAGCAGCCAAGATCTAGGGGAGGGCTACACCTTC.

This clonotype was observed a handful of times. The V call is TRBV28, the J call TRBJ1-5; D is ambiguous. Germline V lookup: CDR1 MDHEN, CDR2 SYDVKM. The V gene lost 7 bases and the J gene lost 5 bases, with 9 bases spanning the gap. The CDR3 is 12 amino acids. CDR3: CASTETHQPQHF. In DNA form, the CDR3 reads TGTGCCAGCACCGAGACCCATCAGCCCCAGCATTTT.

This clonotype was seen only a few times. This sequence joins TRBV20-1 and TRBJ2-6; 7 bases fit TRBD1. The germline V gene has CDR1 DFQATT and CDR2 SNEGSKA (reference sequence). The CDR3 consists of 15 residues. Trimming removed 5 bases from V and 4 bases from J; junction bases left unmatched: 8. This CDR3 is CSAFHRGGGANVLTF. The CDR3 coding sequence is TGCAGTGCTTTCCACAGGGGTGGCGGGGCCAACGTCCTGACTTTC.

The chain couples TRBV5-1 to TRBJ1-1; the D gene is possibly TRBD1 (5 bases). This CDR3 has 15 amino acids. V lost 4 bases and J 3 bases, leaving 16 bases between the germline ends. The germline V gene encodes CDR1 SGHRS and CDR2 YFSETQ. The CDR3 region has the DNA TGCGCCAGCAGCCCGGGACCGCCGCGGGACACTGAAGCTTTCTTT. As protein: CASSPGPPRDTEAFF.

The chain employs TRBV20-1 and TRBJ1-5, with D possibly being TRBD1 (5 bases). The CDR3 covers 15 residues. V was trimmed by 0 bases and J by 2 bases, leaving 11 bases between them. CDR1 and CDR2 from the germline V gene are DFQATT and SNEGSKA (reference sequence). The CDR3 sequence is CSARDDGAGNQPQHF. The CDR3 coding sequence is TGCAGTGCTAGAGATGATGGGGCAGGCAATCAGCCCCAGCATTTT.

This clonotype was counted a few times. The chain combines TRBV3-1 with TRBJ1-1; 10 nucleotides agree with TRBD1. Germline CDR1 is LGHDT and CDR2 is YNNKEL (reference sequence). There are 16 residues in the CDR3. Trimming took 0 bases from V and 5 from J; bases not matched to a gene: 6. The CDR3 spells CASSQDAGTGVTEAFF. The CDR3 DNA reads TGTGCCAGCAGCCAAGACGCTGGGACAGGGGTTACTGAAGCTTTCTTT.

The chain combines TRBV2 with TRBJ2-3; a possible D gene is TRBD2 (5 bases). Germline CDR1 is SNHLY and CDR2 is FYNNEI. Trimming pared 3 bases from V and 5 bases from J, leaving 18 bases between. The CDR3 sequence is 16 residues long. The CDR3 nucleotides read TGTGCCAGCAGTGACGGAGCGGTCCCCCGAGGAGATACGCAGTATTTT. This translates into CASSDGAVPRGDTQYF.

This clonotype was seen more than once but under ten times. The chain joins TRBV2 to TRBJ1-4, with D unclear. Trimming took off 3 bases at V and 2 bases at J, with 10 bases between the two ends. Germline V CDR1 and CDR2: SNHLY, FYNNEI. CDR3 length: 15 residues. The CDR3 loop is CASSDPPGTNEKLFF. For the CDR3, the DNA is TGTGCCAGCAGTGACCCCCCCGGCACTAATGAAAAACTGTTTTTT.